This T cell receptor (beta chain) was found in a study of blood T cell repertoires in COVID-19. Germline lookup yields CDR1 SGDLS and CDR2 YYNGEE. J lost 3 bases, V lost 0 bases, and 2 bases had no gene match. The CDR3 is made up of 15 amino acids. The table came from immunoSEQ multiplex PCR; TCRdb's copy has only in-frame clones and leaves some out. The sample shows approximately 200,000 clones, roughly 82% of them seen only once. Sequenced material: PBMCs or T cells enriched from blood (not recorded which). The sequence was obtained from a man aged 35 to 55 who had recovered from COVID-19. The chain links TRBV9 to TRBJ2-2; 7 bases are shared with TRBD2. The CDR3 protein is CASSVAAGDTGELFF. DNA of the CDR3: TGTGCCAGCAGCGTAGCCGCGGGAGACACCGGGGAGCTGTTTTTT.